Reported below is one TCR beta chain. What it binds is unknown. There are 16 residues in the CDR3. CDR1 and CDR2 (germline): MNHEY, SMNVEV (reference sequence). V dropped 7 bases and J dropped 5; count of bases not matched to a gene: 12. 5'RACE template switching produced TCR cDNA carrying a universal primer site and UMIs. TCRdb re-analysed the 5' RACE reads in MiXCR, keeping a single row per CDR3 protein. The data contain some 600,000 distinct CDR3 sequences, around 16% of them singletons. The sample comes from a study of T cells after yellow fever vaccination. Study in general: Preparation of fractions with low cell numbers was performed using SMART-Seq v4 Ultra Low Input. Findings and caveats of the study: Once the booster was given, most primary-vaccination clones reappeared, at 95% to 98% for CD4 and approximately 88% for CD8. The CD4 compartment and the CD8 compartment contained a small share of clonotypes in common.

The sample consisted of PBMCs, taken 5 to 6 days after the first yellow fever vaccination. The chain carries TRBV27 and TRBJ1-5; 9 nucleotides match TRBD1. The sequence came from a man aged 18-30 years who received the YFV17D yellow fever vaccine. CDR3 loop: CASTLRGTGIHQPQHF. CDR3 in DNA: TGTGCCAGCACCTTAAGAGGGACAGGGATACATCAGCCCCAGCATTTT.